The present TCR beta chain was sequenced within a study of cytomegalovirus exposure and HLA in healthy donors. Study conclusions and caveats: The authors listed 164 TCR beta chains as cytomegalovirus-associated. The classifier reportedly diagnosed cytomegalovirus status with high sensitivity and specificity. Later analysis associated a missense DCLRE1C variant with TCR beta V- and J-gene trimming.

A word on this clone: Its target is not known.

Amplification used 60 Vbeta primers and 13 Jbeta primers. The repertoire was sequenced with immunoSEQ multiplex PCR; TCRdb's copy has only in-frame clones and lacks some. The repertoire includes approximately 190,000 clones, 65% to 90% of them detected once, and roughly 6.7% sits in the top ten. Between the trimmed V and J ends, which lost 1 base and 2 bases, there was a span of 7 bases. CDR3 length equals 14 residues. CDR1 MGHDK and CDR2 SYGVNS come from the germline V gene. Specimen: PBMCs. This clonotype originated in a man aged 35 to 55 in good health and CMV-seropositive. This chain joins TRBV25-1 and TRBJ2-3, with a weak D call TRBD1 (6 bases). The CDR3 loop reads CASSEWGPTDTQYF. Written as DNA, the CDR3 is TGTGCCAGCAGTGAATGGGGGCCCACAGATACGCAGTATTTT.